At least ten counts were recorded for the clone carrying this T cell receptor (beta chain). Antigen: not known. Time point meaning: persistent/refractory GD, antithyroid drugs over 5 years with positive TRAb. RNA isolated from PBMCs was used to make the TCR library. The data derive from a study of regulatory T cells in long-lasting Graves disease. As for the study in general: Persistent Graves' disease required over 5 years of antithyroid drugs and positive TSH receptor antibodies.

Overall study results and limits: Persistent disease favored TRBV28, TRBJ1-2 and TRBJ2-5.

Trimming removed 2 bases at V and 6 bases at J, with 14 bases between. Germline CDR1 is MDHEN and CDR2 is SYDVKM. The CDR3 has 14 amino acids. The TCR beta library used iRepertoire HTBI primers with Arm-PCR amplification of CDR3. Per the original methods: Sample data revealed under 75 TRBV and more than 13 TRBJ segments. TCRdb independently ran MiXCR on the multiplex PCR reads; one entry per CDR3 protein. These V and J calls originate from TCRdb's pipeline instead of the authors' own analysis. This table has approximately 400,000 distinct CDR3 sequences, roughly 24% appearing once. This specimen was peripheral blood mononuclear cells (PBMCs), taken when the disease was refractory, from a patient treated with antithyroid drugs. The sequence derives from a middle-aged woman with Graves disease. The rearrangement uses TRBV28 and TRBJ2-7, with D unresolved. The DNA for the CDR3 is TGTGCCAGCAGTTTAGTCTGGGTCCAGTCCGAGCAGTACTTC. This sequence encodes CASSLVWVQSEQYF.